The clone carrying this T cell receptor beta chain has just a few counts. This entry belongs to a study of patients and donors after allogeneic stem cell transplantation. V shed 6 bases and J shed 7 bases, with 15 bases lying between them. The CDR3 loop spans 13 amino acids. Germline V gene data show CDR1 as SGHAT and CDR2 as FQNNGV. TCRdb recomputed calls from the RT-PCR reads with MiXCR, one row per CDR3 protein. The top ten clones hold around 25% of a sample with 98,000 or so distinct CDR3 sequences, less than 45% of them seen once. The sequenced sample was blood, either unsorted or a sorted T cell fraction (not recorded which). The sequence was collected from a human donor who was either an allogeneic HSCT recipient or a stem cell or donor lymphocyte infusion donor (not recorded which). It is not recorded whose cells these are; they may come from a transplant donor. The chain uses TRBV11-2 and TRBJ1-2; TRBD1 is a possible D gene (6 bases). The CDR3 nucleotides are TGTGCCAGCAGGAAAACAGGGATTGCTGGCTACACCTTC. This sequence encodes CASRKTGIAGYTF.